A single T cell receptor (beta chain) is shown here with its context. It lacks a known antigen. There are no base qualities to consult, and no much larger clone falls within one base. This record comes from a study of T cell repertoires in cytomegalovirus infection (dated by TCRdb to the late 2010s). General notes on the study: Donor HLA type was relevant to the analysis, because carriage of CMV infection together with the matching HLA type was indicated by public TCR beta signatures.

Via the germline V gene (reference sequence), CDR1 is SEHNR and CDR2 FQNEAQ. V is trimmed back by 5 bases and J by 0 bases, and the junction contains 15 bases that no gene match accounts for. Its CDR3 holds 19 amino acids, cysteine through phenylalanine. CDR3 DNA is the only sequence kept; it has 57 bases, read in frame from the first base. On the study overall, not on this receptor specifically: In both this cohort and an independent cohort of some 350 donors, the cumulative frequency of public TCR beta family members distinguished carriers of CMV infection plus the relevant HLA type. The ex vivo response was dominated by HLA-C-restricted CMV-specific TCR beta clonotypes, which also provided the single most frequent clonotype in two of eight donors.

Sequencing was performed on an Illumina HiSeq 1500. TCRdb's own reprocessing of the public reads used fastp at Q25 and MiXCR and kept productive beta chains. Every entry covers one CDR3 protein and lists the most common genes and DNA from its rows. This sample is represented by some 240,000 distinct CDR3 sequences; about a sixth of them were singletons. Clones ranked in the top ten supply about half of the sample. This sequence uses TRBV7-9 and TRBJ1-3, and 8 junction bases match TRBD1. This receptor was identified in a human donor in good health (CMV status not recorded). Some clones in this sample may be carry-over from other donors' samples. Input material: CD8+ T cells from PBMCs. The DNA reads TGTGCCAGCAGCCTGGGGGGCAGGGGGCCTACTGGCTCTGGAAACACCATATATTTT. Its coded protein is CASSLGGRGPTGSGNTIYF. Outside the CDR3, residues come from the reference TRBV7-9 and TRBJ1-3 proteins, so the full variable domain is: DTGVSQNPRHKITKRGQNVTFRCDPISEHNRLYWYRQTLGQGPEFLTYFQNEAQLEKSRLLSDRFSAERPKGSFSTLEIQRTEQGDSAMYLCASSLGGRGPTGSGNTIYFGEGSWLTVV.